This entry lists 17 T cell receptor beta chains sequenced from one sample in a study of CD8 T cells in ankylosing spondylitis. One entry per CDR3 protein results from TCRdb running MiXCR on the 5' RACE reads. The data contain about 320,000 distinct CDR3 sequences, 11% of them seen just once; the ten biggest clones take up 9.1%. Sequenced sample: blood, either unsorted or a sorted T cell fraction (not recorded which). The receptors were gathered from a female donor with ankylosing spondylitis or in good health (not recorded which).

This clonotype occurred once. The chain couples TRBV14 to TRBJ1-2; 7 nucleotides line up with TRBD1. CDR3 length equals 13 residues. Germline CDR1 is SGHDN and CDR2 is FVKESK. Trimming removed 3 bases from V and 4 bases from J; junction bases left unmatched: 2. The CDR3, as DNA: TGTGCCAGCAGCCAGGACAGGAGCTATGGCTACACCTTC. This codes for CASSQDRSYGYTF.

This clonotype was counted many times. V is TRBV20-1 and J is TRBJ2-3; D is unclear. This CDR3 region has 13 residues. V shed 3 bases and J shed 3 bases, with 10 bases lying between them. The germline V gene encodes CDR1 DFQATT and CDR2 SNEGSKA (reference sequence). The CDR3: CSARKTATDTQYF. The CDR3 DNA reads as TGCAGTGCTAGGAAAACAGCTACAGATACGCAGTATTTT.

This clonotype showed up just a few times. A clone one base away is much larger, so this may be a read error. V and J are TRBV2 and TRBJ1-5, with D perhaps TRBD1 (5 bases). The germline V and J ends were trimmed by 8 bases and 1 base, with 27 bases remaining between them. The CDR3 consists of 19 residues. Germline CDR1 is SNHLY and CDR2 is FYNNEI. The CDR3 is CASCFKSRGIFGSNQPQHF. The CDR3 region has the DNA TGTGCCAGCTGTTTCAAGAGTAGGGGAATATTCGGGAGCAATCAGCCCCAGCATTTT. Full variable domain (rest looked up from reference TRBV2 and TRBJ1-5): EPEVTQTPSHQVTQMGQEVILRCVPISNHLYFYWYRQILGQKVEFLVSFYNNEISEKSEIFDDQFSVERPDGSNFTLKIRSTKLEDSAMYFCASCFKSRGIFGSNQPQHFGDGTRLSIL.

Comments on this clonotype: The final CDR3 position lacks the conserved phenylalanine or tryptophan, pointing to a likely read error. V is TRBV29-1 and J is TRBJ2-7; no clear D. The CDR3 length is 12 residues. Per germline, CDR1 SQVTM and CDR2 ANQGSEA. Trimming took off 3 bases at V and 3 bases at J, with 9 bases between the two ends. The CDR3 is CSVEDPIYEQYL. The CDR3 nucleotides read TGCAGCGTTGAGGACCCAATCTACGAGCAGTACTTA.

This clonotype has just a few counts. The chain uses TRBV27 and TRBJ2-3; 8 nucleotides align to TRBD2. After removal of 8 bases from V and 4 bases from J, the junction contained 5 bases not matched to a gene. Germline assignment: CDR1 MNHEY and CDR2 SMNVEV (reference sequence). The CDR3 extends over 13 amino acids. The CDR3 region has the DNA TGTGCCAGCTCCCACGGGGGGGCAGATACGCAGTATTTT. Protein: CASSHGGADTQYF.

CDR3 region: CATSESGQISNQPQHF. CDR3 DNA sequence: TGTGCCACCAGTGAATCGGGACAAATTAGCAATCAGCCCCAGCATTTT. The chain employs TRBV24-1 and TRBJ1-5; possibly TRBD1 for D (6 bases). The CDR3 covers 16 residues. Germline V gene sequence: CDR1 KGHDR, CDR2 SFDVKD. Trimming pared 4 bases from V and 0 bases from J, leaving 12 bases between.

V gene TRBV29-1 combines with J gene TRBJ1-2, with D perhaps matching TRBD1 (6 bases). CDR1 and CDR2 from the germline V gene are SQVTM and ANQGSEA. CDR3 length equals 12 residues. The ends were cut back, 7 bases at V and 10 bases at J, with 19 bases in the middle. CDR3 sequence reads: CSASTQQGAYTF. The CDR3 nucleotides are TGCAGCGCTTCCACCCAACAGGGTGCCTACACCTTC.

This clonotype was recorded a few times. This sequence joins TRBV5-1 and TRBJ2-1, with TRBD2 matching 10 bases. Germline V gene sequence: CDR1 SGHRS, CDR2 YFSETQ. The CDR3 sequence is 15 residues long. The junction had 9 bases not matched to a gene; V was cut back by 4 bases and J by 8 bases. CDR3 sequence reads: CASSPELAGAYEQFF. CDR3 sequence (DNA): TGCGCCAGCAGCCCGGAGCTAGCGGGAGCGTATGAGCAGTTCTTC.

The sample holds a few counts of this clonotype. The CDR3 loop is CASSQATVSGANVLTF. In DNA form, the CDR3 reads TGTGCCAGCAGCCAAGCAACAGTCTCTGGGGCCAACGTCCTGACTTTC. This chain joins TRBV3-1 and TRBJ2-6; D is unresolved. Germline V gene lookup returns CDR1 LGHDT and CDR2 YNNKEL (reference sequence). The CDR3 has 16 amino acids. V gave up 1 base and J gave up 0 bases, with 7 bases separating them.

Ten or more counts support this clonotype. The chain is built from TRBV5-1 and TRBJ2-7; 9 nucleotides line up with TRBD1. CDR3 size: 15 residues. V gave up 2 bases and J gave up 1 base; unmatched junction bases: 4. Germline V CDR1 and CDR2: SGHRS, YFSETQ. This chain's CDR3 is CASSFGQGMSYEQYF. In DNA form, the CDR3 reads TGCGCCAGCAGCTTTGGACAGGGGATGTCCTACGAGCAGTACTTC. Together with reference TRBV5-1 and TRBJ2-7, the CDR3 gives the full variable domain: KAGVTQTPRYLIKTRGQQVTLSCSPISGHRSVSWYQQTPGQGLQFLFEYFSETQRNKGNFPGRFSGRQFSNSRSEMNVSTLELGDSALYLCASSFGQGMSYEQYFGPGTRLTVT.

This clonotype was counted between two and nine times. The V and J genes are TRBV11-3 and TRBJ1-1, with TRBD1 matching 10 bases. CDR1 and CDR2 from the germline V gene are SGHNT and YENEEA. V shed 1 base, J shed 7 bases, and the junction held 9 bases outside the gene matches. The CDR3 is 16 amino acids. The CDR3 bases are TGTGCCAGCAGCTTAGGCGGAGACAGGGGGCGCGGTGAAGCTTTCTTT. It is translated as CASSLGGDRGRGEAFF.

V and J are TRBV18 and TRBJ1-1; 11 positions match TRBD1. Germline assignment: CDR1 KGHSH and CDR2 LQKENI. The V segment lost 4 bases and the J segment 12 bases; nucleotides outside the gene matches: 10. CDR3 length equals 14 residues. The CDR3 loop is CASSRTTGQGDSFF. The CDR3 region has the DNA TGTGCCAGCTCACGTACGACGGGACAGGGGGACTCTTTCTTT.

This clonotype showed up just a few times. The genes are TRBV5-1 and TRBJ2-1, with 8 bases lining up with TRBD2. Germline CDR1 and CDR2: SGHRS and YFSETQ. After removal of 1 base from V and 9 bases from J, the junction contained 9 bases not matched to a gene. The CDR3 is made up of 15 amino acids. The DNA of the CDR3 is TGCGCCAGCAGCTTGACGGGACTAGGGGGTACTGAGCAGTTCTTC. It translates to CASSLTGLGGTEQFF.

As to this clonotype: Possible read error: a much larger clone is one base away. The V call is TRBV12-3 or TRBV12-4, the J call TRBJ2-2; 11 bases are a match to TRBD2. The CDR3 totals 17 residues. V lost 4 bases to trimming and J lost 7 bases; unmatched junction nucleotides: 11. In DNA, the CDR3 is TGTGCCAGCAGTTCCTCAATACTAGCGGGAGTGAGCGGGGAGCTGTTTTTT. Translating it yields CASSSSILAGVSGELFF.

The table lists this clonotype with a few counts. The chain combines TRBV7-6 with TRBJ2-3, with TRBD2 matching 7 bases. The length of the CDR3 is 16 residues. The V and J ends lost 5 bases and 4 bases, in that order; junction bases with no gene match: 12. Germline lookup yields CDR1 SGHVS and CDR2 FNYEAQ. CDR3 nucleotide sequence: TGTGCCAGCAGCCATAGACGGGGGGATGGTGCAGATACGCAGTATTTT. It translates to CASSHRRGDGADTQYF.

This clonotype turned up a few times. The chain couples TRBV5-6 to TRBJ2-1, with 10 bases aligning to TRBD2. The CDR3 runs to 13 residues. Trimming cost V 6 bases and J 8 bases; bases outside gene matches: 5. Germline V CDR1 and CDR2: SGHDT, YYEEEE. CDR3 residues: CASTIAGGYEQFF. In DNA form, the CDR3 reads TGTGCCAGCACTATAGCGGGGGGCTATGAGCAGTTCTTC.

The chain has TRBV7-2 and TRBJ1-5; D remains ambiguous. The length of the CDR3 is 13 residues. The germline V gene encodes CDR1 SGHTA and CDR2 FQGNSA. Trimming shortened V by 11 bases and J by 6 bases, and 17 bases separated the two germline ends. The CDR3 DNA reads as TGTGCCTCCAGAGGGCAGGCGGGTCAGCCCCAGCATTTT. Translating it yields CASRGQAGQPQHF.